Shown below are 21 T cell receptor beta chains from a single sample sequenced in a study of response to subunit inactivated influenza vaccine. TCRdb recomputed calls from the RT-PCR reads with MiXCR, one row per CDR3 protein. The sample has about 830,000 distinct CDR3 sequences; about 18% are singletons. Specimen: PBMCs from blood, collected 5 to 6 days after vaccination. The receptor source for this set is a man aged 50 to 59 who received an inactivated influenza vaccine.

This clonotype has just a few counts. V gene TRBV12-3 or TRBV12-4 combines with J gene TRBJ2-1; 9 bases are a match to TRBD2. J lost 10 bases, V lost 5 bases, and 6 bases had no gene match. The CDR3 has 13 residues. In DNA, the CDR3 is TGTGCCAGCAGTCTCCCGACTAGCGGCGAGCAGTTCTTC. Its protein is CASSLPTSGEQFF.

This clonotype showed up just once. This chain uses TRBV4-1 with TRBJ2-7; D unclear. Germline CDR1 MGHRA, CDR2 YSYEKL. With 5 bases removed from V and 2 bases from J, the gap between germline ends came to 16 bases. The CDR3 runs 15 residues. The DNA of the CDR3 is TGCGCCAGCAGCACCAAATTCACAGAGACCTACGAGCAGTACTTC. Its translation: CASSTKFTETYEQYF.

The table lists this clonotype with a few counts. The rearrangement joins TRBV28 to TRBJ2-7; 7 nucleotides match TRBD2. Germline trimming cut 4 bases from V and 2 bases from J; bases unmatched to any gene: 11. Germline CDR1 and CDR2: MDHEN and SYDVKM. The length of the CDR3 is 16 residues. DNA for the CDR3: TGTGCCAGCAGTTCCCGATGGGCGGGAGCCCCCTACGAGCAGTACTTC. It is translated as CASSSRWAGAPYEQYF.

This clonotype has more than one count but fewer than ten. Written as DNA, the CDR3 is TGTGCCAGCAGCTCGGGACAGAGTACATACTTC. The encoded protein is CASSSGQSTYF. The chain links TRBV7-9 to TRBJ2-4, with 7 bases lining up with TRBD1. After removal of 4 bases from V and 16 bases from J, the junction contained 7 bases not matched to a gene. The CDR3 covers 11 residues. The germline CDR1 and CDR2 sequences are SEHNR and FQNEAQ (reference sequence). Based on the CDR3 plus reference TRBV7-9 and TRBJ2-4, the full variable domain is DTGVSQNPRHKITKRGQNVTFRCDPISEHNRLYWYRQTLGQGPEFLTYFQNEAQLEKSRLLSDRFSAERPKGSFSTLEIQRTEQGDSAMYLCASSSGQSTYFGAGTRLSVL.

The chain recombines TRBV9 with TRBJ1-1; D gene ambiguous. V was shortened by 1 base and J by 0 bases, with 7 bases between the two germline ends. The germline CDR1 and CDR2 sequences are SGDLS and YYNGEE. This CDR3 spans 14 amino acids. As DNA, the CDR3 is TGTGCCAGCAGCGTAAGGGCGGTGAACACTGAAGCTTTCTTT. Translation gives CASSVRAVNTEAFF.

This clonotype has a handful of counts. The J gene is TRBJ2-2, the V gene TRBV7-2; 11 bases match TRBD2. The CDR3 is 16 residues long. V gave up 4 bases and J gave up 7 bases; unmatched junction bases: 8. CDR1 is SGHTA, CDR2 FQGNSA, per germline. CDR3 region: CASSSLTSGTGGELFF. The CDR3 nucleotides read TGTGCCAGCAGCTCCCTGACTAGCGGGACGGGCGGGGAGCTGTTTTTT.

V and J are TRBV12-3 or TRBV12-4 and TRBJ2-5, with a weak D call TRBD2 (5 bases). The CDR3 extends over 14 amino acids. Between the trimmed V and J ends, which lost 5 bases and 2 bases, there was a span of 12 bases. The CDR3 DNA is TGTGCCAGCAGTCCCCCGAGGGCACAAGAGACCCAGTACTTC. This sequence encodes CASSPPRAQETQYF.

About this clonotype itself: Given the absence of the conserved phenylalanine or tryptophan at the CDR3 end, a read error is likely. The DNA is omitted, as the CDR3 cannot be located on it reliably, and the CDR3 follows TCRdb's listing. The chain links TRBV29-1 to TRBJ2-7; no DNA check was done on the table's D call, TRBD1. The germline V gene encodes CDR1 SQVTM and CDR2 ANQGSEA. The length of the CDR3 is 11 amino acids, counting both ends. CDR3 region: CSVESRTRDTT.

The genes are TRBV5-5 and TRBJ2-7; 7 bases are shared with TRBD1. This CDR3 has 14 residues. The V and J ends lost 4 bases and 1 base, in that order; junction bases with no gene match: 5. Germline CDR1 reads SGHKS; CDR2 reads YYEKEE (reference sequence). The CDR3 region has the DNA TGTGCCAGCAGCGTGACAGGGTTTTCCTACGAGCAGTACTTC. This encodes CASSVTGFSYEQYF.

This clonotype was observed a handful of times. The chain recombines TRBV4-3 with TRBJ2-7; 8 bases agree with TRBD1. This CDR3 is built from 15 residues. From germline, CDR1 is LGHNA and CDR2 YSLEER. V lost 2 bases and J lost 2; bases outside the gene matches: 5. CDR3 amino acids: CASSQSGQETYEQYF. As DNA, the CDR3 is TGCGCCAGCAGCCAATCGGGACAGGAAACCTACGAGCAGTACTTC.

On this clonotype itself: The DNA is left out, because the CDR3 cannot be placed on it with certainty; the CDR3 is given as TCRdb lists it. The chain is built from TRBV21-1 and TRBJ2-7; TRBD1 is the table's D call, not checked against the DNA. TRBV21-1 is given as a pseudogene. With termini counted, the CDR3 has 17 amino acids. CDR3 sequence reads: CASRRLPWGQGAYEQYF.

This clonotype was seen a handful of times. The chain couples TRBV15 to TRBJ2-2; TRBD2 aligns across 7 bases. Germline-derived CDR1 and CDR2 are LNHNV and YYDKDF (reference sequence). This CDR3 contains 13 residues. Trimming removed 8 bases from V and 4 bases from J; junction bases left unmatched: 4. The CDR3 region has the DNA TGTGCCACCTCACCTAGCGGCACCGGGGAGCTGTTTTTT. This sequence encodes CATSPSGTGELFF.

J is TRBJ2-2 and V is TRBV18; 8 bases align to TRBD2. The CDR3 is 16 amino acids. Germline CDR1 and CDR2: KGHSH and LQKENI. V trimming: 2 bases; J trimming: 1 base; junction bases outside the gene matches: 3. The CDR3 DNA reads as TGTGCCAGCTCACCAACGCTAGCGGGGAACACCGGGGAGCTGTTTTTT. Protein product: CASSPTLAGNTGELFF. Supplemented by reference TRBV18 and TRBJ2-2, the full variable domain reads NAGVMQNPRHLVRRRGQEARLRCSPMKGHSHVYWYRQLPEEGLKFMVYLQKENIIDESGMPKERFSAEFPKEGPSILRIQQVVRGDSAAYFCASSPTLAGNTGELFFGEGSRLTVL.

This clonotype has more than one count but fewer than ten. The chain couples TRBV20-1 to TRBJ2-1; 12 bases are a match to TRBD2. The germline V gene has CDR1 DFQATT and CDR2 SNEGSKA (reference sequence). V trimming: 6 bases; J trimming: 9 bases; junction bases outside the gene matches: 9. The CDR3 sequence is 14 residues long. DNA of the CDR3: TGCAGTGCGCCCCCTAGCGGGAGGGCCACTGAGCAGTTCTTC. The encoded protein is CSAPPSGRATEQFF.

This clonotype has just a few counts. The gene calls are TRBV5-5 and TRBJ2-7; the D is unclear. Germline V CDR1 and CDR2: SGHKS, YYEKEE (reference sequence). Trimming pared 0 bases from V and 7 bases from J, leaving 14 bases between. The CDR3 has 14 residues. The CDR3 reads CASSLVVPLGEQYF. The CDR3 DNA reads as TGTGCCAGCAGCTTGGTGGTGCCCCTGGGGGAGCAGTACTTC.

This clonotype was seen a handful of times. The J gene is TRBJ2-7, the V gene TRBV6-5, with 8 bases aligning to TRBD1. Germline V lookup: CDR1 MNHEY, CDR2 SVGAGI. This CDR3 is 13 amino acids long. J lost 5 bases, V lost 2 bases, and 2 bases had no gene match. CDR3 amino acids: CASSYTDRDEQYF. The CDR3 DNA follows: TGTGCCAGCAGTTACACGGACAGGGACGAGCAGTACTTC.

The chain's CDR3 is CASSQLGLAMETQYF. CDR3 sequence (DNA): TGCGCCAGCAGCCAACTGGGTCTAGCGATGGAGACCCAGTACTTC. The gene calls are TRBV4-1 and TRBJ2-5, with D possibly TRBD2 on 6 matching bases. The germline V and J ends were trimmed by 2 bases and 5 bases, with 15 bases remaining between them. Germline assignment: CDR1 MGHRA and CDR2 YSYEKL. The CDR3 consists of 15 residues.

A few counts support this clonotype. The V gene is TRBV6-5, the J gene TRBJ2-1, with 9 bases lining up with TRBD2. This CDR3 is built from 15 residues. Germline CDR1 is MNHEY and CDR2 is SVGAGI. The junction had 2 bases not matched to a gene; V was cut back by 0 bases and J by 5 bases. The DNA for the CDR3 is TGTGCCAGCAGTTACTCTAGCGGGGGCCACAATGAGCAGTTCTTC. Protein product: CASSYSSGGHNEQFF.

This clonotype has only a few counts. V usage is TRBV4-2 and J usage is TRBJ1-1, with D uncertain. Germline CDR1 is LGHNA and CDR2 is YNFKEQ. V was trimmed by 5 bases and J by 0 bases, leaving 10 bases between them. This CDR3 comprises 14 residues. In DNA form, the CDR3 reads TGTGCCAGCAGCACATATGGCATGAACACTGAAGCTTTCTTT. Encoded protein: CASSTYGMNTEAFF.

The chain couples TRBV12-3 or TRBV12-4 to TRBJ2-1; D is uncertain. This CDR3 is built from 13 residues. Trimming left V 6 bases short and J 8 bases short, with 14 bases between. CDR3 region: CASSPASNDEQFF. CDR3 DNA: TGTGCCAGCAGCCCAGCCAGTAACGATGAGCAGTTCTTC.

The V and J genes are TRBV10-3 and TRBJ1-1; TRBD1 matches 7 bases. Germline V gene data show CDR1 as ENHRY and CDR2 as SYGVKD. The CDR3 is 14 residues long. Trimming cost V 3 bases and J 5 bases; bases outside gene matches: 6. CDR3 amino acids: CAISEQGLWTEAFF. In DNA form, the CDR3 reads TGTGCCATCAGTGAACAGGGGCTGTGGACTGAAGCTTTCTTT.